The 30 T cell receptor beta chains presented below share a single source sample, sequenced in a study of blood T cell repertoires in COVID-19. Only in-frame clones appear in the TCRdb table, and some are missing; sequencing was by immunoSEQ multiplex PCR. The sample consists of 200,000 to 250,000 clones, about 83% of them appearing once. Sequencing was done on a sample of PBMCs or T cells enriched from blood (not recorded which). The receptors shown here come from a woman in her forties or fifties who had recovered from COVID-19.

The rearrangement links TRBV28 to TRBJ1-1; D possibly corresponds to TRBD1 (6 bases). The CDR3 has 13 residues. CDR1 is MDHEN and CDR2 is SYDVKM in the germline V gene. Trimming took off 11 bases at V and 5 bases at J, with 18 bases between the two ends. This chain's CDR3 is CAGGGGGVTEAFF. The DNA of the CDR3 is TGTGCCGGCGGGGGCGGGGGAGTTACTGAAGCTTTCTTT.

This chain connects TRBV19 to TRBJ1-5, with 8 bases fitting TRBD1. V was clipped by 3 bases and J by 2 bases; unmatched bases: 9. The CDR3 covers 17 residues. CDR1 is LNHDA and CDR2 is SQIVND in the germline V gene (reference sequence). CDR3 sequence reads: CASSMSRGQLGNQPQHF. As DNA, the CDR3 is TGTGCCAGTAGTATGTCCAGGGGGCAGCTAGGCAATCAGCCCCAGCATTTT.

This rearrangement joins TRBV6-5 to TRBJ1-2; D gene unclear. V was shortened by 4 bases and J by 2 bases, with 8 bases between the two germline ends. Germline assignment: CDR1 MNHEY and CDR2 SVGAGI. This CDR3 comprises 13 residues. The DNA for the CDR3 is TGTGCCAGCAGTTTTGGCAAAAACTATGGCTACACCTTC. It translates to CASSFGKNYGYTF.

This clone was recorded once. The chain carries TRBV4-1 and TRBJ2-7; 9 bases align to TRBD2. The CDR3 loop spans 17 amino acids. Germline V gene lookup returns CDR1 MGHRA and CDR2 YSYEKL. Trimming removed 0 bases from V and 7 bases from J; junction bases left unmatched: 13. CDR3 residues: CASSQDASGTQTSEQYF. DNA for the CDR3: TGCGCCAGCAGCCAAGATGCTAGCGGGACCCAAACTAGTGAGCAGTACTTC.

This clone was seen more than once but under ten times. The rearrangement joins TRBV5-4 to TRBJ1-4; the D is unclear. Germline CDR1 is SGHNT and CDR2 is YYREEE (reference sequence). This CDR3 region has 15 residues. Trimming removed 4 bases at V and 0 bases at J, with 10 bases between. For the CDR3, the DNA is TGTGCCAGCAGCCGAAACAGTGCAACTAATGAAAAACTGTTTTTT. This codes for CASSRNSATNEKLFF.

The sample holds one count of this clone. The CDR3 DNA reads TGTGCCAGCGAGGGGGGGACGGGAGTAGTAGAGACCCAGTACTTC. This codes for CASEGGTGVVETQYF. The rearrangement uses TRBV2 and TRBJ2-5, with a possible D match to TRBD2 (7 bases). Germline V gene lookup returns CDR1 SNHLY and CDR2 FYNNEI. V lost 8 bases to trimming and J lost 4 bases, with 20 bases between them. The CDR3 extends over 15 amino acids.

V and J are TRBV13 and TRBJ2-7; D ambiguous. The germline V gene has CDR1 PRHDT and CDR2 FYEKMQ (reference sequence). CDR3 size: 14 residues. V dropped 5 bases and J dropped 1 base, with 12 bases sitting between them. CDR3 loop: CASSHRVSSYEQYF. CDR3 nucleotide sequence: TGTGCCAGCAGCCACCGGGTCTCATCCTACGAGCAGTACTTC.

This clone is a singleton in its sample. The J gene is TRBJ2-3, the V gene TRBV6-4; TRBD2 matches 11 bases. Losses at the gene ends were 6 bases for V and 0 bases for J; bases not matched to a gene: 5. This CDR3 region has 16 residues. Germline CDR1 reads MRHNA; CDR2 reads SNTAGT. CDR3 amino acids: CASSALAGESTDTQYF. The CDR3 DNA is TGTGCCAGCAGCGCACTAGCGGGGGAAAGCACAGATACGCAGTATTTT.

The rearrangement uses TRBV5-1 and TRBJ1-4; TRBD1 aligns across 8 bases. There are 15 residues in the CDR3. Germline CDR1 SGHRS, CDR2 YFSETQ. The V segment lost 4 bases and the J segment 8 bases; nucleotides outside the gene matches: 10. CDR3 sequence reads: CASSRVQGAAEKLFF. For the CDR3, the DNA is TGCGCCAGCAGCCGGGTTCAGGGGGCAGCGGAAAAACTGTTTTTT. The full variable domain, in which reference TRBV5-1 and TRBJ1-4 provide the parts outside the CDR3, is KAGVTQTPRYLIKTRGQQVTLSCSPISGHRSVSWYQQTPGQGLQFLFEYFSETQRNKGNFPGRFSGRQFSNSRSEMNVSTLELGDSALYLCASSRVQGAAEKLFFGSGTQLSVL.

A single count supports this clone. The chain's CDR3 is CASGFLGGSPSYEQYF. CDR3 coding DNA: TGTGCTAGTGGTTTTCTCGGAGGGAGTCCCTCCTACGAGCAGTACTTC. This rearrangement joins TRBV12-5 to TRBJ2-7; tentatively, D is TRBD2 (6 bases). From germline, CDR1 is LGHNT and CDR2 FRNRAP. The ends were cut back, 3 bases at V and 0 bases at J, with 15 bases in the middle. The CDR3 is 16 residues long.

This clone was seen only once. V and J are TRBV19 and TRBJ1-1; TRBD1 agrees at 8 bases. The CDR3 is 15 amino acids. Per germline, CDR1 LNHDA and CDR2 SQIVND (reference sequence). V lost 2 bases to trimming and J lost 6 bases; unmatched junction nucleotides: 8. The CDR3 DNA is TGTGCCAGTAGTATACGGACAGGGTCGGGATCTGAAGCTTTCTTT. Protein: CASSIRTGSGSEAFF.

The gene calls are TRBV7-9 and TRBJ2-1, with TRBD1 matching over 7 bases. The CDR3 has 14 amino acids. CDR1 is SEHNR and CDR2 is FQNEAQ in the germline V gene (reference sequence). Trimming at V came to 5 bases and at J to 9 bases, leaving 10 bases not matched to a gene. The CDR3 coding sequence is TGTGCCAGCAGCCCACAAATACAGGGGATTGAGCAGTTCTTC. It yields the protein CASSPQIQGIEQFF.

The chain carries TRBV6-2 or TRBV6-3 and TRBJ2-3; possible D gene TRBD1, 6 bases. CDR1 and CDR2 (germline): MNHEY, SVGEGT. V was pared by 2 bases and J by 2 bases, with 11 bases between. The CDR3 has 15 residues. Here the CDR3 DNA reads TGTGCCAGCAGTTACGGGGGCGGACTCACAGATACGCAGTATTTT. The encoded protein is CASSYGGGLTDTQYF.

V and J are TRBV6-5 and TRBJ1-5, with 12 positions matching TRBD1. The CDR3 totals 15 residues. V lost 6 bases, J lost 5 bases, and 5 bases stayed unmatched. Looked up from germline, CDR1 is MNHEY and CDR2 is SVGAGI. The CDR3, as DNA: TGTGCCAGCAGGGGACAGGGGGCTGTTCATCAGCCCCAGCATTTT. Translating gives CASRGQGAVHQPQHF.

The CDR3 coding sequence is TGTGCCAGCAGGAATTCCGGGACACTGAACACTGAAGCTTTCTTT. Protein: CASRNSGTLNTEAFF. The chain links TRBV2 to TRBJ1-1, with D perhaps TRBD1 (6 bases). V was trimmed by 6 bases and J by 0 bases, leaving 14 bases between them. This CDR3 contains 15 residues. The germline V gene has CDR1 SNHLY and CDR2 FYNNEI.

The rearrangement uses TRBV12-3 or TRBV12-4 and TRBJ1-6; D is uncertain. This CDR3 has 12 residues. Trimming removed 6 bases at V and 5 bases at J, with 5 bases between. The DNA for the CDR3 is TGTGCCAGCAGAATAGATAATTCACCCCTCCACTTT. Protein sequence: CASRIDNSPLHF.

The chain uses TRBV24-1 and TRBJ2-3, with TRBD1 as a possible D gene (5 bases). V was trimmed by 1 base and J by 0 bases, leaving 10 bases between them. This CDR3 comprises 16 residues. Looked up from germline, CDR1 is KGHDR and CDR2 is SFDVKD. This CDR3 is CATSDFSRASTDTQYF. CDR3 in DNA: TGTGCCACCAGTGATTTCAGCAGGGCGAGCACAGATACGCAGTATTTT.

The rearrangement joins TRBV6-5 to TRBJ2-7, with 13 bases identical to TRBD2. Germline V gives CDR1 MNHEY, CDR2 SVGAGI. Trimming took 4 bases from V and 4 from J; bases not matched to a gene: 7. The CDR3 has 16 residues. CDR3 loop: CASSFRTSGGLYEQYF. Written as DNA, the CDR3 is TGTGCCAGCAGTTTTCGGACTAGCGGGGGCCTATACGAGCAGTACTTC.

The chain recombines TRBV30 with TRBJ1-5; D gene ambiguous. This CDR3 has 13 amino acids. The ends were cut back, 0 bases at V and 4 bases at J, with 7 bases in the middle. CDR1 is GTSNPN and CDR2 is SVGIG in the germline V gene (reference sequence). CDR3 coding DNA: TGTGCCTGGAGTGTACGGGTTAATCAGCCCCAGCATTTT. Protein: CAWSVRVNQPQHF.

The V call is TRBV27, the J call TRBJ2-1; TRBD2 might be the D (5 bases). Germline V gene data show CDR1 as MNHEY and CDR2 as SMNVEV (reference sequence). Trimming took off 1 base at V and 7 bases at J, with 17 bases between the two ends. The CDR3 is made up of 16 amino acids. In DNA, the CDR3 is TGTGCCAGCAGTTTATTCCGGGGAGCAAGGCCTAATGAGCAGTTCTTC. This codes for CASSLFRGARPNEQFF.

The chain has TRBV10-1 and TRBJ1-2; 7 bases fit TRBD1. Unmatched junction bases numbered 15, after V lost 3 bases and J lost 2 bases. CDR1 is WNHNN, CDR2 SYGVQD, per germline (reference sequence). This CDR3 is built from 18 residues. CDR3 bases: TGCGCCAGCAGTGATAACAATTCCCCCCAGGGACAGAACTATGGCTACACCTTC. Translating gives CASSDNNSPQGQNYGYTF.

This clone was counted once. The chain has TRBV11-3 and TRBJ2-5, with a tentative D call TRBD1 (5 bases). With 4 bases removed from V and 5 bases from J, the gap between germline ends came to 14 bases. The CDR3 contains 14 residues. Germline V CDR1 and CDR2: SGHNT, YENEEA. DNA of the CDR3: TGTGCCAGCAGCTCAGAAGGTCACAGGGAGACCCAGTACTTC. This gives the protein CASSSEGHRETQYF.

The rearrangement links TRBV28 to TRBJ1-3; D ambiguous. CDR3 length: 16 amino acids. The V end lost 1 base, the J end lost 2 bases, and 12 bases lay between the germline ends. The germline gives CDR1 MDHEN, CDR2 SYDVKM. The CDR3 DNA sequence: TGTGCCAGCAGTTTATTCGGGGTACGGACTGGAAACACCATATATTTT. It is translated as CASSLFGVRTGNTIYF.

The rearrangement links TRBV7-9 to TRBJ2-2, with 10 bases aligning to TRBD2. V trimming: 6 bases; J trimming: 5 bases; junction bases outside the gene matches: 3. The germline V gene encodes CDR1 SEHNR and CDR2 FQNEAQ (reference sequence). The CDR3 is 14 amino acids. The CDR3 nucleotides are TGTGCCAGCAGTGGGACTAGCGAGACCGGGGAGCTGTTTTTT. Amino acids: CASSGTSETGELFF.

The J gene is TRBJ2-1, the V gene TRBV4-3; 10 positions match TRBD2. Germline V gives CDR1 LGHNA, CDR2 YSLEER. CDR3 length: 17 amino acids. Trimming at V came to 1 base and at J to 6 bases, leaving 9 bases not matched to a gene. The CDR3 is CASSQGESGRAVNEQFF. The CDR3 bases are TGCGCCAGCAGCCAAGGGGAGAGCGGGAGGGCCGTCAATGAGCAGTTCTTC.

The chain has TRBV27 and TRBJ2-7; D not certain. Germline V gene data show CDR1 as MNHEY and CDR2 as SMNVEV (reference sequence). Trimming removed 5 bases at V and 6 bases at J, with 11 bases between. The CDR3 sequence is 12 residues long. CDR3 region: CASSGQVGEQYF. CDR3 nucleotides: TGTGCCAGCAGTGGGCAGGTTGGCGAGCAGTACTTC.

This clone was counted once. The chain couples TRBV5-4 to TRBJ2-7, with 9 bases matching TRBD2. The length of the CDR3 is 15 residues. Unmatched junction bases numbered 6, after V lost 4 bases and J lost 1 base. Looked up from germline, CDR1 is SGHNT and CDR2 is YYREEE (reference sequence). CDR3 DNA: TGTGCCAGCAGCAGACCAGCGGGGGGTTCCTACGAGCAGTACTTC. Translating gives CASSRPAGGSYEQYF.

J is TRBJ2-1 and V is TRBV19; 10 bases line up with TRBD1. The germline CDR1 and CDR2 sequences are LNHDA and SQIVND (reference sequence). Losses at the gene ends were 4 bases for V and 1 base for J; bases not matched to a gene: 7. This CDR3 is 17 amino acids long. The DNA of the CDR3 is TGTGCCAGTAGTACGAAGGGGGGACAGGGGTCCTACAATGAGCAGTTCTTC. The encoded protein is CASSTKGGQGSYNEQFF.

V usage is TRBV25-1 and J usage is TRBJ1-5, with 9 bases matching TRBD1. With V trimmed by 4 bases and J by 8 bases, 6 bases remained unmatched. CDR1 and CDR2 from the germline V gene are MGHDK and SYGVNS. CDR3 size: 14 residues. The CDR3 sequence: CASSARQGGEPQHF. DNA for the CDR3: TGTGCCAGCAGTGCCAGACAGGGGGGAGAGCCCCAGCATTTT.

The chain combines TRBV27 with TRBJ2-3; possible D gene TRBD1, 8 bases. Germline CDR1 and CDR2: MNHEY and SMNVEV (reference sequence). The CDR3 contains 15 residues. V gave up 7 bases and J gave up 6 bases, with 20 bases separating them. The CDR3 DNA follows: TGTGCCAGCACTCCCGACAGGGGACTATTGGATACGCAGTATTTT. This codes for CASTPDRGLLDTQYF.